This T cell receptor (beta chain) was documented in a study of tumor and adjacent non-tumor tissue in lung cancer. This clonotype has at least ten counts. RNA was extracted from bulk tissue without any cell sorting. This non-tumor lung sample came from over 3 cm beyond the tumor edge. Three rounds of nested PCR, following a modified ARM-PCR protocol, produced the TCRbeta library. In TCRdb, the multiplex PCR reads were re-called with MiXCR into one record per CDR3 protein. The table lists 40,000 to 60,000 distinct CDR3 sequences, about 68% of them singletons. With 7 bases removed from V and 2 bases from J, the gap between germline ends came to 9 bases. Germline lookup yields CDR1 MDHEN and CDR2 SYDVKM. This CDR3 spans 12 amino acids.

Sample: distant non-tumor lung tissue. The receptor's source is a woman in her 70s with non-small cell lung cancer. The chain joins TRBV28 to TRBJ2-7, with D maybe TRBD2 (5 bases). CDR3 in amino acids: CASTGVTYEQYF. In DNA form, the CDR3 reads TGTGCCAGCACCGGGGTTACCTACGAGCAGTACTTC.